The rows below give T cell receptor beta chains drawn from one sample of a study of blood T cell repertoires in COVID-19. This table comes from immunoSEQ multiplex PCR, and its TCRdb copy is limited to in-frame clones, with some not included. The repertoire includes approximately 150,000 clones, 80% to 90% of them detected once, and roughly two fifths sits in the top ten. Sequenced sample: peripheral blood. The origin of the receptors is a man aged 50 to 59 who had recovered from COVID-19. Each CDR3 is given with its conserved first and last residue. D genes are given only for firm matches. Rows may omit the clone size; those that give it use once, few, many or a size class.

abundance: NA; j_gene: TRBJ1-5; d_gene: NA; v_gene: TRBV19; CDR3aa: CASSISRGNQPQHF; CDR3nt: TGTGCCAGTAGTATTTCGAGAGGGAATCAGCCCCAGCATTTT
abundance: once; j_gene: TRBJ1-2; d_gene: NA; v_gene: TRBV19; CDR3aa: CASSPDGGLYGYTF; CDR3nt: TGTGCCAGTAGCCCGGACGGAGGACTATATGGCTACACCTTC
abundance: NA; j_gene: TRBJ2-6; d_gene: NA; v_gene: TRBV27; CDR3aa: CASSLGFGANVLTF; CDR3nt: TGTGCCAGCAGTTTGGGCTTTGGGGCCAACGTCCTGACTTTC
abundance: NA; j_gene: TRBJ1-4; d_gene: TRBD1; v_gene: TRBV19; CDR3aa: CASSFRSLYRGGEKLFF; CDR3nt: TGTGCCAGTAGTTTCAGATCTCTATACAGGGGAGGAGAAAAACTGTTTTTT
abundance: once; j_gene: TRBJ1-1; d_gene: TRBD1; v_gene: TRBV5-4; CDR3aa: CASSTRQGATEAFF; CDR3nt: TGTGCCAGCAGCACCCGACAGGGGGCAACTGAAGCTTTCTTT
abundance: NA; j_gene: TRBJ2-1; d_gene: TRBD1; v_gene: TRBV7-8; CDR3aa: CASSFIRDRYNEQFF; CDR3nt: TGTGCCAGCAGCTTTATCCGGGACAGGTACAATGAGCAGTTCTTC
abundance: NA; j_gene: TRBJ2-1; d_gene: NA; v_gene: TRBV9; CDR3aa: CASNLGMGGWGNEQFF; CDR3nt: TGTGCCAGCAACCTAGGAATGGGGGGATGGGGCAATGAGCAGTTCTTC
abundance: NA; j_gene: TRBJ2-2; d_gene: NA; v_gene: TRBV5-4; CDR3aa: CASSGGTGELFF; CDR3nt: TGTGCCAGCAGCGGGGGGACCGGGGAGCTGTTTTTT
abundance: NA; j_gene: TRBJ1-4; d_gene: NA; v_gene: TRBV6-5; CDR3aa: CASSRRGEKLFF; CDR3nt: TGTGCCAGCAGCCGCCGGGGTGAAAAACTGTTTTTT
abundance: NA; j_gene: TRBJ1-6; d_gene: TRBD1; v_gene: TRBV18; CDR3aa: CASSPDRVDSPLHF; CDR3nt: TGTGCCAGCTCACCGGACAGGGTTGATTCACCCCTCCACTTT
abundance: NA; j_gene: TRBJ1-5; d_gene: NA; v_gene: TRBV6-6; CDR3aa: CASSSLSNQPQHF; CDR3nt: TGTGCCAGCAGTTCTCTAAGCAATCAGCCCCAGCATTTT
abundance: NA; j_gene: TRBJ2-7; d_gene: NA; v_gene: TRBV7-2; CDR3aa: CASSLVPETYEQYF; CDR3nt: TGTGCCAGCAGCTTAGTTCCTGAGACCTACGAGCAGTACTTC
abundance: NA; j_gene: TRBJ1-2; d_gene: TRBD1; v_gene: TRBV30; CDR3aa: CAWIGGSDYGYTF; CDR3nt: TGTGCCTGGATAGGGGGCTCGGACTATGGCTACACCTTC
abundance: NA; j_gene: TRBJ2-7; d_gene: TRBD1; v_gene: TRBV19; CDR3aa: CASWSGDSSYEQYF; CDR3nt: TGTGCCAGTTGGTCTGGGGACAGCTCCTACGAGCAGTACTTC
abundance: NA; j_gene: TRBJ1-2; d_gene: NA; v_gene: TRBV27; CDR3aa: CASSEGDNYGYTF; CDR3nt: TGTGCCAGCAGTGAAGGGGATAACTATGGCTACACCTTC
abundance: NA; j_gene: TRBJ2-5; d_gene: NA; v_gene: TRBV6-5; CDR3aa: CASSERGETQYF; CDR3nt: TGTGCCAGCTCTGAAAGGGGAGAGACCCAGTACTTC
abundance: once; j_gene: TRBJ2-7; d_gene: NA; v_gene: TRBV5-1; CDR3aa: CASSFTASSYEQYF; CDR3nt: TGCGCCAGCAGCTTTACAGCAAGCTCCTACGAGCAGTACTTC
abundance: NA; j_gene: TRBJ2-7; d_gene: NA; v_gene: TRBV21-1; CDR3aa: CASRTGTGFFLYYEQYF; CDR3nt: TGTGCCAGTCGCACCGGGACAGGATTTTTCCTCTACTACGAGCAGTACTTC
abundance: few; j_gene: TRBJ1-5; d_gene: NA; v_gene: TRBV19; CDR3aa: CASSDLGGQPQHF; CDR3nt: TGTGCCAGTAGCGATTTGGGGGGTCAGCCCCAGCATTTT
abundance: NA; j_gene: TRBJ1-2; d_gene: TRBD1; v_gene: TRBV9; CDR3aa: CASSVGQGQANYGYTF; CDR3nt: TGTGCCAGCAGCGTAGGACAGGGGCAAGCTAACTATGGCTACACCTTC
abundance: NA; j_gene: TRBJ1-2; d_gene: NA; v_gene: TRBV27; CDR3aa: CASSSSAGETGYTF; CDR3nt: NA
abundance: NA; j_gene: TRBJ2-1; d_gene: TRBD1; v_gene: TRBV19; CDR3aa: CASTQDRGNEQFF; CDR3nt: TGTGCCAGTACCCAGGACAGGGGGAATGAGCAGTTCTTC